These T cell receptor beta chains were read from a single sample in a study of cytomegalovirus exposure and HLA in healthy donors. Clones were read by immunoSEQ multiplex PCR, and TCRdb kept only the in-frame ones, dropping some. The sample contains some 160,000 clones, around three quarters of which appear only once. What was sequenced was PBMCs. The receptors were gathered from a man in his forties or fifties in good health and CMV-seronegative. The CDR3 runs from the conserved cysteine through the conserved F or W. The order of the fields is V gene, clone size, D gene, J gene, CDR3 protein, CDR3 DNA. D genes are given only for firm matches. Where a row states a size, it is once, few, many or the class of an expanded clone; other rows omit it.

V gene: TRBV6-1
clone size: -
D gene: -
J gene: TRBJ2-7
CDR3 protein: CASSEVARGDEQYF
CDR3 DNA: TGTGCCAGCAGTGAAGTGGCCAGGGGGGACGAGCAGTACTTC

V gene: TRBV15
clone size: -
D gene: -
J gene: TRBJ1-4
CDR3 protein: CATSFRTQGGSEKLFF
CDR3 DNA: TGTGCCACCAGCTTTAGAACACAGGGAGGGAGTGAAAAACTGTTTTTT

V gene: TRBV7-9
clone size: once
D gene: TRBD1
J gene: TRBJ1-4
CDR3 protein: CASSARTGQNEKLFF
CDR3 DNA: TGTGCCAGCAGTGCTAGGACAGGGCAAAATGAAAAACTGTTTTTT

V gene: TRBV5-1
clone size: -
D gene: -
J gene: TRBJ2-3
CDR3 protein: CASSLTSRDTQYF
CDR3 DNA: TGCGCCAGCAGCTTGACTAGTCGAGATACGCAGTATTTT

V gene: TRBV11-3
clone size: few
D gene: -
J gene: TRBJ2-1
CDR3 protein: CASSLDVTVNNEQFF
CDR3 DNA: TGTGCCAGCAGCTTAGATGTAACAGTCAACAATGAGCAGTTCTTC

V gene: TRBV6-4
clone size: few
D gene: TRBD1
J gene: TRBJ1-6
CDR3 protein: CASRPDRGNSPLHF
CDR3 DNA: TGTGCCAGCAGGCCCGACAGGGGTAATTCACCCCTCCACTTT

V gene: TRBV6-1
clone size: -
D gene: -
J gene: TRBJ2-7
CDR3 protein: CAIGTWPYEQYF
CDR3 DNA: TGTGCCATCGGGACATGGCCCTACGAGCAGTACTTC

V gene: TRBV6-5
clone size: many
D gene: TRBD2
J gene: TRBJ2-1
CDR3 protein: CASTGGALDEQFF
CDR3 DNA: TGTGCCAGCACGGGGGGGGCTTTGGATGAGCAGTTCTTC

V gene: TRBV7-2
clone size: -
D gene: -
J gene: TRBJ1-3
CDR3 protein: CASRYQGSSGNTIYF
CDR3 DNA: TGTGCCAGCAGGTATCAGGGCAGCTCTGGAAACACCATATATTTT

V gene: TRBV9
clone size: -
D gene: TRBD1
J gene: TRBJ2-7
CDR3 protein: CASSSRGWQGEYEQYF
CDR3 DNA: TGTGCCAGCAGCTCCCGAGGTTGGCAGGGGGAATACGAGCAGTACTTC

V gene: TRBV4-1
clone size: -
D gene: TRBD1
J gene: TRBJ1-1
CDR3 protein: CASSQGRGRQTEAFF
CDR3 DNA: TGCGCCAGCAGCCAAGGAAGGGGGCGTCAAACTGAAGCTTTCTTT

V gene: TRBV6-5
clone size: -
D gene: -
J gene: TRBJ1-2
CDR3 protein: CASSYLDEGQRLGYTF
CDR3 DNA: TGTGCCAGCAGTTACTTGGATGAGGGCCAGCGGCTTGGCTACACCTTC

V gene: TRBV11-2
clone size: -
D gene: -
J gene: TRBJ2-1
CDR3 protein: CASSRDTYNEQFF
CDR3 DNA: TGTGCCAGCAGCCGCGACACGTACAATGAGCAGTTCTTC

V gene: TRBV6-4
clone size: -
D gene: -
J gene: TRBJ1-5
CDR3 protein: CASSDAERGDNQPQHF
CDR3 DNA: TGTGCCAGCAGTGACGCGGAAAGGGGCGACAATCAGCCCCAGCATTTT

V gene: TRBV7-9
clone size: -
D gene: TRBD2
J gene: TRBJ2-7
CDR3 protein: CSSSPPEAGVLYEQYF
CDR3 DNA: TGTTCCAGCAGCCCCCCTGAAGCGGGAGTTTTGTACGAGCAGTACTTC

V gene: TRBV4-1
clone size: -
D gene: -
J gene: TRBJ1-5
CDR3 protein: CASSHGAGGWDNQPQHF
CDR3 DNA: TGCGCCAGCAGCCACGGGGCCGGGGGGTGGGATAATCAGCCCCAGCATTTT

V gene: TRBV5-1
clone size: -
D gene: -
J gene: TRBJ2-3
CDR3 protein: CASSFGQTTDTQYF
CDR3 DNA: TGCGCCAGCAGCTTCGGACAGACCACAGATACGCAGTATTTT

V gene: TRBV7-3
clone size: -
D gene: TRBD1
J gene: TRBJ2-2
CDR3 protein: CASSHSPGQGATGELFF
CDR3 DNA: TGTGCCAGCAGCCATAGTCCGGGACAGGGGGCCACCGGGGAGCTGTTTTTT

V gene: TRBV5-1
clone size: -
D gene: -
J gene: TRBJ1-1
CDR3 protein: CASSPEVQTYTEAFF
CDR3 DNA: TGCGCCAGCAGTCCTGAGGTCCAAACCTACACTGAAGCTTTCTTT

V gene: TRBV9
clone size: -
D gene: -
J gene: TRBJ1-2
CDR3 protein: CASSARRSDYTF
CDR3 DNA: TGTGCCAGCAGCGCCCGACGGAGTGACTACACCTTC

V gene: TRBV27
clone size: -
D gene: -
J gene: TRBJ1-2
CDR3 protein: CASSLGGRQNYGYTF
CDR3 DNA: TGTGCCAGCAGTTTAGGGGGCAGGCAAAACTATGGCTACACCTTC

V gene: TRBV10-3
clone size: -
D gene: TRBD2
J gene: TRBJ2-3
CDR3 protein: CAISLLAGGPFSTDTQYF
CDR3 DNA: TGTGCCATCAGCCTACTAGCGGGGGGCCCTTTTAGCACAGATACGCAGTATTTT

V gene: TRBV19
clone size: -
D gene: TRBD1
J gene: TRBJ1-2
CDR3 protein: CASLYPGQGRHGYTF
CDR3 DNA: TGTGCCAGTTTATATCCGGGACAGGGAAGACATGGCTACACCTTC

V gene: TRBV5-1
clone size: -
D gene: -
J gene: TRBJ2-7
CDR3 protein: CASSLGGAPYEQYF
CDR3 DNA: TGCGCCAGCAGCTTGGGGGGAGCTCCCTACGAGCAGTACTTC

V gene: TRBV19
clone size: few
D gene: -
J gene: TRBJ1-1
CDR3 protein: CASNQRGNTEAFF
CDR3 DNA: TGTGCCAGTAATCAGAGAGGAAACACTGAAGCTTTCTTT

V gene: TRBV11-2
clone size: -
D gene: -
J gene: TRBJ2-7
CDR3 protein: CASSSLRDPGDEQYF
CDR3 DNA: TGTGCCAGCAGCTCACTCCGGGACCCGGGAGACGAGCAGTACTTC

V gene: TRBV4-3
clone size: -
D gene: TRBD2
J gene: TRBJ2-7
CDR3 protein: CASSQGASGPSYEQYF
CDR3 DNA: TGCGCCAGCAGCCAAGGGGCTAGCGGGCCTTCCTACGAGCAGTACTTC

V gene: TRBV7-2
clone size: -
D gene: TRBD2
J gene: TRBJ2-3
CDR3 protein: CASSRGAGGVYTDTQYF
CDR3 DNA: TGTGCCAGCAGCCGCGGCGCGGGGGGAGTATACACAGATACGCAGTATTTT

V gene: TRBV6-5
clone size: -
D gene: TRBD1
J gene: TRBJ2-7
CDR3 protein: CASSLHRGSYEQYF
CDR3 DNA: TGTGCCAGCAGTTTACACAGGGGATCTTACGAGCAGTACTTC

V gene: TRBV29-1
clone size: -
D gene: -
J gene: TRBJ1-1
CDR3 protein: CSVEVPGRVGTEAFF
CDR3 DNA: TGCAGCGTTGAAGTTCCGGGCAGGGTCGGCACTGAAGCTTTCTTT

V gene: TRBV7-2
clone size: -
D gene: TRBD2
J gene: TRBJ2-3
CDR3 protein: CASSLSGGVWRDTQYF
CDR3 DNA: TGTGCCAGCAGCTTATCCGGGGGGGTCTGGAGAGATACGCAGTATTTT

V gene: TRBV28
clone size: -
D gene: -
J gene: TRBJ1-2
CDR3 protein: CASSFRGRGGYTF
CDR3 DNA: TGTGCCAGCAGTTTCAGGGGAAGGGGCGGCTACACCTTC

V gene: TRBV19
clone size: -
D gene: TRBD2
J gene: TRBJ2-5
CDR3 protein: CASSIRLAVPQETQYF
CDR3 DNA: TGTGCCAGTAGTATTAGGCTAGCGGTTCCCCAAGAGACCCAGTACTTC

V gene: TRBV9
clone size: -
D gene: TRBD1
J gene: TRBJ1-4
CDR3 protein: CASSRQGYSEKLFF
CDR3 DNA: TGTGCCAGCAGCAGACAGGGATACAGTGAAAAACTGTTTTTT

V gene: TRBV11-1
clone size: -
D gene: -
J gene: TRBJ1-1
CDR3 protein: CASSFRVGTEAFF
CDR3 DNA: TGTGCCAGCAGCTTCCGGGTGGGCACTGAAGCTTTCTTT

V gene: TRBV4-1
clone size: -
D gene: TRBD1
J gene: TRBJ2-5
CDR3 protein: CASSQEGRGQGFGSRETQYF
CDR3 DNA: TGCGCCAGCAGCCAAGAAGGTCGAGGACAGGGTTTTGGCTCCAGGGAGACCCAGTACTTC

V gene: TRBV29-1
clone size: -
D gene: TRBD2
J gene: TRBJ2-3
CDR3 protein: CSVYARNSGRRLSTDTQYF
CDR3 DNA: TGCAGCGTTTATGCTCGTAATAGCGGGAGGCGCCTTAGCACAGATACGCAGTATTTT

V gene: TRBV9
clone size: -
D gene: -
J gene: TRBJ2-5
CDR3 protein: CASSARTGETQYF
CDR3 DNA: TGTGCCAGCAGCGCACGGACTGGAGAGACCCAGTACTTC

V gene: TRBV5-1
clone size: -
D gene: -
J gene: TRBJ1-2
CDR3 protein: CASSFQGGYTF
CDR3 DNA: TGCGCCAGCAGCTTTCAGGGGGGCTACACCTTC

V gene: TRBV4-1
clone size: -
D gene: -
J gene: TRBJ1-2
CDR3 protein: CASSPSGDGYTF
CDR3 DNA: TGCGCCAGCAGCCCCTCGGGGGATGGCTACACCTTC

V gene: TRBV4-1
clone size: -
D gene: TRBD1
J gene: TRBJ1-4
CDR3 protein: CASSTRQGPREKLFF
CDR3 DNA: TGCGCCAGCAGCACTCGACAGGGTCCAAGGGAAAAACTGTTTTTT

V gene: TRBV6-1
clone size: few
D gene: -
J gene: TRBJ1-1
CDR3 protein: CASSKTQGTEAFF
CDR3 DNA: TGTGCCAGCAGCAAGACTCAGGGCACTGAAGCTTTCTTT

V gene: TRBV6-5
clone size: -
D gene: -
J gene: TRBJ2-6
CDR3 protein: CASSYGGAGANVLTF
CDR3 DNA: TGTGCCAGCAGTTACGGCGGGGCGGGGGCCAACGTCCTGACTTTC

V gene: TRBV11-2
clone size: -
D gene: -
J gene: TRBJ2-7
CDR3 protein: CASTQGPASYEQYF
CDR3 DNA: TGTGCCAGCACCCAAGGTCCAGCGAGCTACGAGCAGTACTTC

V gene: TRBV18
clone size: -
D gene: -
J gene: TRBJ2-7
CDR3 protein: CASSPIELPRGEQYF
CDR3 DNA: TGTGCCAGCTCACCTATCGAGCTACCCCGCGGGGAGCAGTACTTC

V gene: TRBV19
clone size: few
D gene: -
J gene: TRBJ2-3
CDR3 protein: CASSQARTDTQYF
CDR3 DNA: TGTGCCAGTAGTCAAGCTCGCACAGATACGCAGTATTTT

V gene: TRBV11-3
clone size: -
D gene: -
J gene: TRBJ2-5
CDR3 protein: CASSTRGQETQYF
CDR3 DNA: TGTGCCAGCAGCACCCGGGGGCAAGAGACCCAGTACTTC

V gene: TRBV18
clone size: -
D gene: TRBD2
J gene: TRBJ2-3
CDR3 protein: CASSRLSNTQGLAGVTDTQYF
CDR3 DNA: TGTGCCAGCTCACGTCTCTCGAACACACAGGGACTAGCGGGAGTAACAGATACGCAGTATTTT

V gene: TRBV5-1
clone size: -
D gene: -
J gene: TRBJ1-3
CDR3 protein: CASSLDISSGNTIYF
CDR3 DNA: TGCGCCAGCAGCTTAGACATTTCCTCTGGAAACACCATATATTTT

V gene: TRBV18
clone size: -
D gene: TRBD1
J gene: TRBJ2-5
CDR3 protein: CASSPGTGRETQYF
CDR3 DNA: TGTGCCAGCTCACCAGGGACAGGGAGAGAGACCCAGTACTTC

V gene: TRBV5-1
clone size: -
D gene: -
J gene: TRBJ2-7
CDR3 protein: CASSSTDTYEQYF
CDR3 DNA: TGCGCCAGCAGCTCGACAGACACCTACGAGCAGTACTTC

V gene: TRBV10-1
clone size: few
D gene: -
J gene: TRBJ2-7
CDR3 protein: CASSGDEQYF
CDR3 DNA: TGCGCCAGCTCAGGGGATGAGCAGTACTTC